This T cell receptor beta chain was documented in a study of B cell selection in AIRE deficiency. Findings and limits, study-wide: Of around 3,700 shared Treg TCRbeta sequences, 30% to 40% were healthy-donor-only and about 9.6% patient-only. Healthy Tconv contained approximately 37% of shared healthy Treg sequences; only TCRbeta sequenced. In TCRBV usage, CDR3 length and diversity, patient Tconv and Treg cells matched healthy donors. Around 31% of healthy-donor shared Treg TCRbeta sequences appeared in patient Tconv cells.

Germline values: CDR1 SGHTA, CDR2 FQGNSA. The length of the CDR3 is 13 residues. V was cut by 4 bases and J by 6 bases, with 12 bases left in between. The repertoire was sequenced with immunoSEQ multiplex PCR; TCRdb's copy has only in-frame clones and lacks some. Among about 20,000 clones listed, 97% were seen once. CD4+CD127+ cells were sorted as the conventional CD4 T cells. As regards this clone: Its antigen remains unidentified.

This TCR was recovered from a human donor with AIRE deficiency. Material for sequencing was conventional CD4+ T cells sorted from PBMCs. The J gene is TRBJ2-5, the V gene TRBV7-2, with D perhaps given as TRBD1 or TRBD2 (5 bases each). The CDR3 DNA reads TGTGCCAGCAGCTCGGGACGTCTGCAGACCCAGTACTTC. It is translated as CASSSGRLQTQYF.